This TCR beta chain comes out of a study of T-cell memory formation after mild COVID-19 (dated by TCRdb to the early 2020s). Describing the broader study: TCR sequence clusters from the two donors were found to be largely donor specific. The cohort was made up of two young adult volunteers, one female and one male, who were previously healthy. Longitudinal TCRalpha and TCRbeta repertoire sequencing tracked T-cell clones expanding and contracting after mild COVID-19 in two donors. General study outcomes and caveats: Clones that contracted from day 15 to 85 showed balanced CD4/CD8 phenotypes, whereas a second wave of clones that expanded from day 15 to 37 leaned towards CD4+. SARS-CoV-2 specificity was not confirmed for the second-wave clones peaking on day 37. Contracting CD4+ clones turned up mainly in the CM and EM memory subsets, whereas EMRA was where CD8+ clones were enriched. Some responding clones were detected in pre-infection memory, which suggested that pre-existing cross-reactive memory T cells had joined the SARS-CoV-2 response. The study included only a couple of mild cases, and larger cohorts that include severe cases with pre-infection samples were judged to be necessary.

At the junction V is shortened by 6 bases and J by 7 bases, with 15 bases in between. CDR1 and CDR2 were assigned from the germline V gene (reference sequence) as SEHNR and FQNEAQ. From the cysteine through the phenylalanine, the CDR3 covers 13 amino acids. The entry retains the CDR3 DNA only, 39 bases that are in frame from base 1. The instrument given in TCRdb is Illumina NovaSeq 6000. TCRalpha and TCRbeta cDNA libraries were constructed by 5'RACE with constant-segment primers, with sample barcodes and unique molecular identifiers being introduced. RNA was extracted from every sample with Trizol reagent. Library amplification was performed in two PCR steps, and a second sample barcode and Illumina TruSeq adapters were introduced in the second step. The libraries were sequenced on an Illumina NovaSeq using 2 x 150 bp paired-end reads. Processing in the source paper ran as follows. The reads were demultiplexed and collapsed into UMI-guided consensus sequences using migec v1.2.7. Using mixcr v2.1.11, UMI consensuses were aligned to TRA and TRB V and J templates and then assembled into clonotypes. A clonotype was counted as expanded or contracted only if both edgeR and NoisET called the change significant, with noise models trained on biological replicates. For edgeR calls, the cutoffs were a false discovery rate-adjusted p below 0.01 and a log2 fold-change threshold of 1. As an exploratory analysis of dynamics, max-normalized trajectories of the 1000 most abundant clonotypes were examined with PCA combined with hierarchical clustering. The CD4 or CD8 phenotype of responding clones was assigned using the separately sequenced CD4+ and CD8+ repertoires. TCRdb reran the public reads through fastp at Q25 and MiXCR, keeping productive beta chains. Here each entry gathers all rows of one CDR3 protein and keeps the most common genes and DNA. The V and J calls and clone size come from TCRdb's table, not from the authors' own analysis. This sample holds roughly 400,000 distinct CDR3 sequences; 24% were observed only once. The ten largest account for around 8.7% of the sample.

There are many counts of this clonotype. This clone's antigen is unknown. No base-level quality is on record; no much larger clone is a single base apart. PBMCs were isolated by Ficoll-Paque density gradient centrifugation. In this chain, TRBV7-9 is recombined with TRBJ1-1; a tentative D call is TRBD1 (5 bases match). Sequenced input: PBMCs or a T cell subset sorted from them (not recorded which). The receptor comes from an adult woman who had mild COVID-19 (a few samples of this study predate the infection). The sample titles of this study are shuffled in the database, so cell type and time point are left out; the donor was told from shared clones. The nucleotides read TGTGCCAGCAGGGAAGGGGAAAGGGGTGAAGCTTTCTTT. This is translated as CASREGERGEAFF. Where the CDR3 stops, the reference TRBV7-9 and TRBJ1-1 genes take over; the full variable domain is DTGVSQNPRHKITKRGQNVTFRCDPISEHNRLYWYRQTLGQGPEFLTYFQNEAQLEKSRLLSDRFSAERPKGSFSTLEIQRTEQGDSAMYLCASREGERGEAFFGQGTRLTVV.